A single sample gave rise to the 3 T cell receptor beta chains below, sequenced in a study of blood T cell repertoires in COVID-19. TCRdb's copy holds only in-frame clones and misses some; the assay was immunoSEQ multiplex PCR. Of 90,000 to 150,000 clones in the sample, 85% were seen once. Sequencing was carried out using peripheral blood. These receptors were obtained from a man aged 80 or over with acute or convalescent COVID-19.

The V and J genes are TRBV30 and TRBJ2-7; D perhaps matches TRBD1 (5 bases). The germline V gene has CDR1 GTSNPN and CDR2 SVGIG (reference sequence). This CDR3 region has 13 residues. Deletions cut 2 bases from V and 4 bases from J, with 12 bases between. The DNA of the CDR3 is TGTGCCTGGAGTCCAGGGCGTGGGTACGAGCAGTACTTC. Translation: CAWSPGRGYEQYF.

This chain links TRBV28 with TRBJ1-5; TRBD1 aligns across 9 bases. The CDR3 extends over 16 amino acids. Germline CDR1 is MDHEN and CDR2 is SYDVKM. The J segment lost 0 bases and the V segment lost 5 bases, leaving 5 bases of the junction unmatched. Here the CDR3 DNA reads TGTGCCAGCAGTCCTACAGGGGGCTATAGCAATCAGCCCCAGCATTTT. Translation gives CASSPTGGYSNQPQHF.

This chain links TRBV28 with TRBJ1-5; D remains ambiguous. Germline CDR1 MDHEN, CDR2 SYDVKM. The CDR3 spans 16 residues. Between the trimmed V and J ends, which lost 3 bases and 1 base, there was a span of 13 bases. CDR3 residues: CASSFRGRESNQPQHF. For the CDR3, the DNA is TGTGCCAGCAGTTTTCGTGGACGGGAAAGCAATCAGCCCCAGCATTTT.